Following are 22 T cell receptor beta chains from one sample sequenced in a study of identical twins. TCRdb analysed the 5' RACE reads with MiXCR anew, one entry per CDR3 protein. The data show some 500,000 distinct CDR3 sequences, approximately 9.6% seen once. The sample was also linked to a second study, of yellow fever vaccine responses in identical twins.

Sequenced input: PBMCs. The source is a woman in her late teens or twenties in good health.

This clonotype was detected many times. The chain is built from TRBV29-1 and TRBJ1-4, with D possibly TRBD1 on 5 matching bases. The germline CDR1 and CDR2 sequences are SQVTM and ANQGSEA. Trimming took 6 bases from V and 8 from J, leaving 22 bases between them. This CDR3 spans 15 amino acids. As DNA, the CDR3 is TGCAGCGTGGTAAAATTTCATGGGGCAAACGAAAAACTGTTTTTT. It codes for CSVVKFHGANEKLFF.

The V and J genes are TRBV5-1 and TRBJ2-7; the D is unclear. The CDR3 runs 13 residues. V lost 4 bases and J 1 base, leaving 9 bases between the germline ends. Germline CDR1 SGHRS, CDR2 YFSETQ. The CDR3 region has the DNA TGCGCCAGCAGCCTGATGCATTCCTACGAGCAGTACTTC. Its protein is CASSLMHSYEQYF.

The chain carries TRBV27 and TRBJ2-7; 11 bases are shared with TRBD1. Germline CDR1 is MNHEY and CDR2 is SMNVEV (reference sequence). After removal of 5 bases from V and 0 bases from J, the junction contained 9 bases not matched to a gene. The CDR3 extends over 17 amino acids. The CDR3 DNA is TGTGCCAGCAGTCGTCTTCGGACAGGGGGCGGCTCCTACGAGCAGTACTTC. This sequence encodes CASSRLRTGGGSYEQYF.

This clonotype was seen ten or more times. This sequence joins TRBV20-1 and TRBJ2-1; TRBD2 aligns across 16 bases. The CDR3 has 18 residues. CDR1 and CDR2 from the germline V gene are DFQATT and SNEGSKA (reference sequence). The V segment lost 2 bases and the J segment 6 bases; nucleotides outside the gene matches: 10. The CDR3 protein is CSARSPGLAGGISNEQFF. DNA of the CDR3: TGCAGTGCTAGATCTCCGGGACTAGCGGGGGGGATTTCCAATGAGCAGTTCTTC.

This clonotype was detected only a few times. The chain is built from TRBV7-9 and TRBJ1-1; D gene ambiguous. Deletions cut 5 bases from V and 1 base from J, with 14 bases between. Germline CDR1 and CDR2: SEHNR and FQNEAQ (reference sequence). The CDR3 loop spans 15 amino acids. The CDR3 is CASSPPRVGNTEAFF. The CDR3 DNA sequence: TGTGCCAGCAGCCCCCCTAGGGTAGGGAACACTGAAGCTTTCTTT.

This clonotype appeared many times. The chain uses TRBV29-1 and TRBJ2-1; TRBD2 matches 9 bases. The V and J ends lost 5 bases and 5 bases, in that order; junction bases with no gene match: 10. The CDR3 loop spans 15 amino acids. The germline V gene has CDR1 SQVTM and CDR2 ANQGSEA. CDR3 protein: CSVRGGVAGDNEQFF. CDR3 bases: TGCAGCGTTCGGGGTGGAGTAGCGGGAGACAATGAGCAGTTCTTC.

The chain carries TRBV28 and TRBJ1-1, with D perhaps TRBD1 (6 bases). Germline assignment: CDR1 MDHEN and CDR2 SYDVKM. This CDR3 is built from 14 residues. Trimming stripped 6 bases from V and 4 bases from J, with 15 bases between. The CDR3 region is CASSIQGVGTEAFF. CDR3 DNA: TGTGCCAGCAGCATACAGGGTGTGGGCACTGAAGCTTTCTTT.

In its sample, this clonotype was seen a few times. The chain employs TRBV6-2 or TRBV6-3 and TRBJ2-5; 9 bases align to TRBD2. In germline, CDR1 is MNHEY, CDR2 SVGEGT. V lost 11 bases and J lost 2; bases outside the gene matches: 6. The CDR3 runs 13 residues. The CDR3 DNA is TGTGCCGGAAAGACTAGCGGACAAGAGACCCAGTACTTC. It specifies CAGKTSGQETQYF.

This clonotype was detected only once. The chain combines TRBV15 with TRBJ1-4; D not resolved. V was clipped by 0 bases and J by 4 bases, with 6 bases between them. The CDR3 is 14 amino acids. The germline V gene encodes CDR1 LNHNV and CDR2 YYDKDF (reference sequence). The DNA for the CDR3 is TGTGCCACCAGCAGAGAGGCGTATAATGAAAAACTGTTTTTT. It specifies CATSREAYNEKLFF.

The chain is built from TRBV12-3 or TRBV12-4 and TRBJ2-1, with 9 bases fitting TRBD2. The junction had 13 bases not matched to a gene; V was cut back by 1 base and J by 6 bases. This CDR3 contains 18 residues. The CDR3 loop reads CASSLGLAGGPWGNEQFF. For the CDR3, the DNA is TGTGCCAGCAGTTTAGGTCTGGCGGGGGGGCCGTGGGGCAATGAGCAGTTCTTC.

The chain combines TRBV10-3 with TRBJ1-4; unclear D gene. The CDR3 spans 17 residues. Germline CDR1 is ENHRY and CDR2 is SYGVKD. V lost 0 bases, J lost 0 bases, and 11 bases lay in between. The CDR3 region is CAISESGITATNEKLFF. CDR3 bases: TGTGCCATCAGTGAGTCGGGGATTACGGCAACTAATGAAAAACTGTTTTTT.

This clonotype came up a few times. J is TRBJ2-7 and V is TRBV7-9, with TRBD2 identical over 11 bases. Losses at the gene ends were 5 bases for V and 3 bases for J; bases not matched to a gene: 6. Germline assignment: CDR1 SEHNR and CDR2 FQNEAQ (reference sequence). This CDR3 has 15 residues. CDR3 loop: CASSTILAGGYEQYF. In DNA, the CDR3 is TGTGCCAGCAGCACAATCCTAGCGGGAGGCTACGAGCAGTACTTC.

In its sample, this clonotype was seen a few times. V is TRBV12-3 or TRBV12-4 and J is TRBJ2-2, with 7 bases fitting TRBD1. The trim removed 7 bases at V and 2 bases at J, leaving 10 bases unmatched. The CDR3 has 16 amino acids. The CDR3 sequence is CASIPPGQLNTGELFF. CDR3 coding DNA: TGTGCCAGCATCCCTCCGGGACAGCTTAACACCGGGGAGCTGTTTTTT.

In its sample, this clonotype was seen many times. The chain combines TRBV5-1 with TRBJ1-6, with D perhaps matching TRBD1 (5 bases). V was cut by 4 bases and J by 7 bases, with 18 bases left in between. CDR3 size: 16 residues. From germline, CDR1 is SGHRS and CDR2 YFSETQ. The CDR3 nucleotides read TGCGCCAGCAGCGGTCGGGACTCCCGGACGAATTCACCCCTCCACTTT. Protein sequence: CASSGRDSRTNSPLHF.

The chain uses TRBV20-1 and TRBJ1-1; D perhaps matches TRBD1 (5 bases). The V end was cut by 1 base, the J end by 1 base, with 7 bases between. The germline gives CDR1 DFQATT, CDR2 SNEGSKA (reference sequence). This CDR3 is built from 13 residues. Written as DNA, the CDR3 is TGCAGTGCTAGAGGCGGACAGAACACTGAAGCTTTCTTT. It codes for CSARGGQNTEAFF.

This clonotype occurred a few times. The chain couples TRBV25-1 to TRBJ1-1; no firm D call. The CDR3 contains 13 residues. Germline V gene sequence: CDR1 MGHDK, CDR2 SYGVNS. The germline V and J ends were trimmed by 3 bases and 10 bases, with 15 bases remaining between them. Here the CDR3 reads CASSDGPGRRAFF. In DNA form, the CDR3 reads TGTGCCAGCAGTGATGGCCCAGGACGTAGAGCTTTCTTT.

Only a few counts were recorded for this clonotype. The rearrangement joins TRBV20-1 to TRBJ2-7; either TRBD1 or TRBD2 may supply D (5 bases each). Germline V gene data show CDR1 as DFQATT and CDR2 as SNEGSKA (reference sequence). This CDR3 has 12 residues. The V end lost 3 bases, the J end lost 5 bases, and 11 bases lay between the germline ends. Written as DNA, the CDR3 is TGCAGTGCTAGGTCAGGGAGCCACGAGCAGTACTTC. It codes for CSARSGSHEQYF.

This clonotype has more than one count but fewer than ten. The rearrangement links TRBV3-1 to TRBJ1-2; D is undetermined. The CDR3 is 14 residues long. Trimming left V 0 bases short and J 7 bases short, with 12 bases between. Per the germline V gene, CDR1 is LGHDT and CDR2 is YNNKEL (reference sequence). The CDR3 loop reads CASSQDSWAAGYTF. The DNA of the CDR3 is TGTGCCAGCAGCCAAGATAGCTGGGCGGCTGGCTACACCTTC.

This clonotype turned up a few times. This CDR3 is CASSEHGVDGEAFF. DNA for the CDR3: TGTGCCAGCAGTGAACATGGGGTGGACGGTGAAGCTTTCTTT. This sequence joins TRBV25-1 and TRBJ1-1; D is undetermined. The length of the CDR3 is 14 residues. Trimming stripped 2 bases from V and 7 bases from J, with 14 bases between. Germline V gene sequence: CDR1 MGHDK, CDR2 SYGVNS. The full variable domain, with the rest looked up from reference TRBV25-1 and TRBJ1-1, is EADIYQTPRYLVIGTGKKITLECSQTMGHDKMYWYQQDPGMELHLIHYSYGVNSTEKGDLSSESTVSRIRTEHFPLTLESARPSHTSQYLCASSEHGVDGEAFFGQGTRLTVV.

This clonotype was recorded a few times. The chain carries TRBV7-2 and TRBJ2-1, with D perhaps TRBD2 (6 bases). The CDR3 totals 13 residues. V was trimmed by 7 bases and J by 6 bases, leaving 13 bases between them. Germline CDR1 is SGHTA and CDR2 is FQGNSA. The CDR3 loop reads CASTRTTPNEQFF. DNA of the CDR3: TGTGCCAGCACCCGGACTACCCCCAATGAGCAGTTCTTC.

This chain uses TRBV28 with TRBJ2-7; 8 nucleotides match TRBD2. The CDR3 has 13 residues. Trimming removed 8 bases from V and 5 bases from J; junction bases left unmatched: 8. Germline V gives CDR1 MDHEN, CDR2 SYDVKM. CDR3 protein: CASCPAGVDEQYF. The CDR3, as DNA: TGTGCCAGCTGCCCAGCGGGAGTTGACGAGCAGTACTTC.

This clonotype was counted many times. The chain uses TRBV20-1 and TRBJ1-3; D perhaps matches TRBD1 (5 bases). Trimming left V 6 bases short and J 3 bases short, with 15 bases between. Per germline, CDR1 DFQATT and CDR2 SNEGSKA (reference sequence). This CDR3 has 14 amino acids. The CDR3 loop reads CSATPGYFGNTIYF. The CDR3 DNA reads as TGCAGTGCGACTCCAGGGTACTTTGGAAACACCATATATTTT.